Shown below are 19 T cell receptor beta chains from a single sample sequenced in a study of T-cell reconstitution after alpha-beta-depleted transplantation in children. The authors prepared the TCRbeta library with unique molecular identifiers. TCRdb re-derived calls from the PCR reads in MiXCR, one entry per CDR3 protein. The sample yields more than 90,000 distinct CDR3 sequences, approximately 10% seen once. The input for sequencing was PBMCs, taken before TCRalphabeta/CD19-depleted stem cell transplant. These receptors were taken from a boy aged 2 to 10 with acute lymphoblastic leukemia, due to receive a stem cell transplant.

In regard to this clonotype: The junction departs from germline at one end; a sequencing error may be responsible. The V and J genes are TRBV20-1 and TRBJ1-5; D is undetermined. This CDR3 spans 13 amino acids. Germline V gene data show CDR1 as DFQATT and CDR2 as SNEGSKA (reference sequence). As DNA, the CDR3 is TGCAGTGCAAGAGCGGATAGCAATCAGCCCCAGCATTTT. Protein sequence: CSARADSNQPQHF.

The rearrangement links TRBV5-1 to TRBJ2-3; D is unclear. Per the germline V gene, CDR1 is SGHRS and CDR2 is YFSETQ. The CDR3 contains 13 residues. V was trimmed by 2 bases and J by 5 bases, leaving 9 bases between them. The chain's CDR3 is CASSFGPQDTQYF. CDR3 nucleotide sequence: TGCGCCAGCAGCTTCGGCCCCCAAGATACGCAGTATTTT. Drawing the rest from reference TRBV5-1 and TRBJ2-3, the complete variable domain is KAGVTQTPRYLIKTRGQQVTLSCSPISGHRSVSWYQQTPGQGLQFLFEYFSETQRNKGNFPGRFSGRQFSNSRSEMNVSTLELGDSALYLCASSFGPQDTQYFGPGTRLTVL.

V usage is TRBV20-1 and J usage is TRBJ2-5; 7 bases line up with TRBD1. V was pared by 1 base and J by 6 bases, with 11 bases of the junction left unmatched. Germline V lookup: CDR1 DFQATT, CDR2 SNEGSKA (reference sequence). The CDR3 runs 15 residues. The CDR3 region is CSARGRRQGWQTQYF. Written as DNA, the CDR3 is TGCAGTGCTAGAGGAAGAAGACAGGGTTGGCAGACCCAGTACTTC.

This chain connects TRBV7-9 to TRBJ2-1; D remains unclear. The V end was cut by 7 bases, the J end by 9 bases, with 13 bases between. Germline V gives CDR1 SEHNR, CDR2 FQNEAQ (reference sequence). This CDR3 is 12 amino acids long. CDR3 amino acids: CASNTQGGEQFF. Written as DNA, the CDR3 is TGTGCCAGCAATACCCAAGGCGGTGAGCAGTTCTTC.

The gene calls are TRBV18 and TRBJ2-1, with 9 bases matching TRBD1. Germline CDR1 is KGHSH and CDR2 is LQKENI. The CDR3 has 15 amino acids. The V and J ends lost 6 bases and 5 bases, in that order; junction bases with no gene match: 8. CDR3 amino acids: CASSPPGQGNNEQFF. The DNA of the CDR3 is TGTGCCAGCTCGCCTCCGGGACAGGGCAACAATGAGCAGTTCTTC. The full variable domain, completed using reference TRBV18 and TRBJ2-1, is NAGVMQNPRHLVRRRGQEARLRCSPMKGHSHVYWYRQLPEEGLKFMVYLQKENIIDESGMPKERFSAEFPKEGPSILRIQQVVRGDSAAYFCASSPPGQGNNEQFFGPGTRLTVL.

The rearrangement uses TRBV6-1 and TRBJ2-2; 14 positions agree with TRBD2. The CDR3 consists of 16 residues. CDR1 is MNHNS and CDR2 is SASEGT in the germline V gene. After removal of 8 bases from V and 7 bases from J, the junction contained 9 bases not matched to a gene. The CDR3 protein is CASPAGTSGGNGELFF. The DNA of the CDR3 is TGTGCCAGCCCCGCGGGGACTAGCGGGGGAAACGGGGAGCTGTTTTTT.

This clonotype was recorded a few times. The V call is TRBV20-1, the J call TRBJ2-1, with TRBD2 matching over 9 bases. The CDR3 has 18 residues. Germline V lookup: CDR1 DFQATT, CDR2 SNEGSKA (reference sequence). The V and J ends lost 3 bases and 2 bases, in that order; junction bases with no gene match: 14. The CDR3 loop is CSARDISGSGWAYNEQFF. The CDR3 nucleotides are TGCAGTGCTAGGGATATTAGCGGGAGCGGGTGGGCCTACAATGAGCAGTTCTTC.

This clonotype was counted many times. The rearrangement links TRBV6-5 to TRBJ1-3; TRBD1 is a possible D gene (6 bases). The V end was cut by 4 bases, the J end by 2 bases, with 12 bases between. Germline CDR1 MNHEY, CDR2 SVGAGI. The CDR3 totals 15 residues. CDR3 DNA sequence: TGTGCCAGCAGTTCCCCTACAGGGACTGGAAACACCATATATTTT. This sequence encodes CASSSPTGTGNTIYF.

This clonotype appeared many times. The chain is built from TRBV12-3 or TRBV12-4 and TRBJ2-1, with TRBD2 matching over 7 bases. The junction had 4 bases not matched to a gene; V was cut back by 2 bases and J by 6 bases. The length of the CDR3 is 14 residues. CDR3 DNA sequence: TGTGCCAGCAGTTTACTAGCGGCTTTCAATGAGCAGTTCTTC. It codes for CASSLLAAFNEQFF.

This clonotype was counted a few times. J is TRBJ1-4 and V is TRBV6-5; D may be TRBD1 (6 bases). The germline CDR1 and CDR2 sequences are MNHEY and SVGAGI. V gave up 6 bases and J gave up 4 bases, with 15 bases separating them. This CDR3 spans 15 amino acids. The CDR3, as DNA: TGTGCCAGCAGGAGGACAGTTGGGAGTAATGAAAAACTGTTTTTT. As protein: CASRRTVGSNEKLFF.

This clonotype turned up a few times. The gene calls are TRBV5-1 and TRBJ2-5; D is undetermined. CDR1 is SGHRS and CDR2 is YFSETQ in the germline V gene. The CDR3 has 13 amino acids. V was clipped by 4 bases and J by 5 bases, with 12 bases between them. CDR3 in DNA: TGCGCCAGCAGCAGGATCGACGGGGAGACCCAGTACTTC. Translation gives CASSRIDGETQYF.

A remark on this clonotype: This clone may be a read error of a much larger clone one base away. This chain uses TRBV12-3 or TRBV12-4 with TRBJ2-7; TRBD2 might be the D (5 bases). The CDR3 extends over 13 amino acids. CDR3 bases: TGTGCCATCAGTTTAGAAGGAGGTTACGAGCAGTACTTC. It is translated as CAISLEGGYEQYF.

The sample holds a few counts of this clonotype. The chain has TRBV12-3 or TRBV12-4 and TRBJ2-1, with D hard to call. The CDR3 is made up of 12 amino acids. The V end lost 2 bases, the J end lost 8 bases, and 7 bases lay between the germline ends. CDR3 nucleotide sequence: TGTGCCAGCAGTTTACGGAGTCATGAGCAGTTCTTC. It specifies CASSLRSHEQFF.

Many counts were recorded for this clonotype. The gene calls are TRBV7-3 and TRBJ2-5, with 7 bases aligning to TRBD2. V shed 2 bases and J 5 bases; nucleotides not matched to a gene: 11. This CDR3 comprises 16 residues. Looked up from germline, CDR1 is SGHTA and CDR2 is FQGTGA. CDR3 loop: CASSLQTGGGQETQYF. The CDR3 region has the DNA TGTGCCAGCAGCTTACAAACGGGGGGAGGGCAGGAGACCCAGTACTTC.

This clonotype turned up a few times. The J gene is TRBJ1-2, the V gene TRBV20-1; unclear D gene. The CDR3 has 15 amino acids. CDR1 DFQATT and CDR2 SNEGSKA come from the germline V gene (reference sequence). Trimming pared 1 base from V and 4 bases from J, leaving 16 bases between. CDR3 bases: TGCAGTGCTAGAGGGATCCGGGATCCACCCTATGGCTACACCTTC. This translates into CSARGIRDPPYGYTF.

This clonotype was recorded many times. The gene calls are TRBV12-3 or TRBV12-4 and TRBJ1-4; D uncertain. Trimming removed 6 bases at V and 7 bases at J, with 15 bases between. The CDR3 has 14 residues. The CDR3 bases are TGTGCCAGCAGCTCCCCGAAAGACGCTGAAAAACTGTTTTTT. Translation gives CASSSPKDAEKLFF.

The chain carries TRBV12-3 or TRBV12-4 and TRBJ2-7; TRBD2 is a possible D gene (6 bases). This CDR3 has 15 residues. V lost 3 bases to trimming and J lost 0 bases, with 12 bases between them. DNA of the CDR3: TGTGCCAGCAGTTTGGGGCGGGGACTCTCCTACGAGCAGTACTTC. Protein: CASSLGRGLSYEQYF.

The table lists this clonotype with many counts. The V gene is TRBV20-1, the J gene TRBJ2-3; TRBD2 matches at 7 bases. This CDR3 contains 14 residues. Germline V gene lookup returns CDR1 DFQATT and CDR2 SNEGSKA (reference sequence). V was pared by 6 bases and J by 3 bases, with 9 bases of the junction left unmatched. CDR3 nucleotides: TGCAGTGCCAACCTAAGGGAGGGGACAGATACGCAGTATTTT. Residues: CSANLREGTDTQYF.

The chain links TRBV6-5 to TRBJ2-7, with D maybe TRBD2 (6 bases). The V end was cut by 8 bases, the J end by 3 bases, with 14 bases between. CDR3 length: 13 residues. Germline loops: CDR1 MNHEY, CDR2 SVGAGI. CDR3 sequence reads: CASGPGELYEQYF. The CDR3 nucleotides are TGTGCCAGCGGACCGGGAGAGCTCTACGAGCAGTACTTC.